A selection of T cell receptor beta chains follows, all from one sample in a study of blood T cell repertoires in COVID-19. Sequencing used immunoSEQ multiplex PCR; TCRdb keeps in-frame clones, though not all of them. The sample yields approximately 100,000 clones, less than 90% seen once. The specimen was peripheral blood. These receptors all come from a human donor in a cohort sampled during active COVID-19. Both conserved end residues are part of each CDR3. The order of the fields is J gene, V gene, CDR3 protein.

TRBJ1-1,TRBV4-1,CASSHARGQAEIF
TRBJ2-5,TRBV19,CASSTPSGTGGVWYQETQYF
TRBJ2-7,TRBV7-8,CASSLEFGTGLTAYYEQYF
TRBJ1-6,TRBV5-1,CASSLGQTSYNSPLHF
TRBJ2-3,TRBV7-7,CASSLLGGSTDTQYF
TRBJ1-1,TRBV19,CASSIALNTEAFF
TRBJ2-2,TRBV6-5,CASTSGTENTGELFF
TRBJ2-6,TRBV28,CASSTRGTGANVLTF
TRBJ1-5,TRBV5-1,CASSLAGQDQPQHF
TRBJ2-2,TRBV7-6,CASSQGVSPGELFF
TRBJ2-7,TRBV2,CASSLQGGTYEQYF